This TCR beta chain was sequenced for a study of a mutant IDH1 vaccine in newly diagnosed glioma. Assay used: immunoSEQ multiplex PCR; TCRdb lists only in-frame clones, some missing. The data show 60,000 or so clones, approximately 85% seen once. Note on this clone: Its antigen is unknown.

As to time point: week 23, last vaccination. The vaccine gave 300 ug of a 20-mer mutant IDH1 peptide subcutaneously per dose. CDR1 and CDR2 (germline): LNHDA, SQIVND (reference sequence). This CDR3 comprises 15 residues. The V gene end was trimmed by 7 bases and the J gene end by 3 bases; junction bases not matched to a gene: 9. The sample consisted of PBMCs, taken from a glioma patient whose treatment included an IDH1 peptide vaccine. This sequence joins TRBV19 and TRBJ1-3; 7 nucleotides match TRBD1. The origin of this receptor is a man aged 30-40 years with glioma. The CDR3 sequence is CASTLWAGGGNTIYF. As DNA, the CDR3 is TGTGCCAGTACCCTCTGGGCAGGGGGTGGAAACACCATATATTTT.